The T cell receptor beta chain under discussion was sequenced for a study of T cell repertoires in cytomegalovirus infection. MiXCR was run by TCRdb on the reads, yielding one entry per CDR3 protein. The sample has some 590,000 distinct CDR3 sequences; about 40% are singletons. Per the germline V gene, CDR1 is SEHNR and CDR2 is FQNEAQ (reference sequence). This CDR3 is 16 amino acids long. J gave up 9 bases and V 5 bases, and 14 bases lay outside the gene matches. With respect to this clonotype: Its antigen is unknown.

The sequence was obtained from a human donor in good health (CMV status not recorded). Some clones in this sample may be carry-over from other donors' samples. J is TRBJ2-4 and V is TRBV7-9; 9 bases are shared with TRBD2. The source was cultured PBMCs, collected from culture after CMV antigen stimulation. The CDR3 region has the DNA TGTGCCAGCAGCGGACCCATAGCGGGAGCCGGGGGCATTCAGTACTTC. As protein: CASSGPIAGAGGIQYF.